This T cell receptor (beta chain) is from a study of regulatory T cells in long-lasting Graves disease. Study at large: Persistent cases took antithyroid drugs over 5 years and stayed TSH receptor antibody positive.

In this sample, this clonotype turned up many times. In building TCR beta libraries, iRepertoire HTBI primers were used together with Arm-PCR of CDR3 regions. Authors' methods: Across samples, 62 TRBV and some 13 TRBJ segments were found. Via MiXCR, TCRdb re-called the multiplex PCR reads, giving one row per CDR3 protein. TCRdb assigned the V and J calls; the authors' analysis was not used. The sample contains roughly 450,000 distinct CDR3 sequences, around 20% of which appear only once. The V gene's germline CDR1 is MNHEY and CDR2 SVGAGI. This CDR3 has 15 residues. The ends were cut back, 0 bases at V and 1 base at J, with 9 bases in the middle. Noted time point: persistent/refractory GD, antithyroid drugs over 5 years with positive TRAb. RNA extracted from PBMCs served as the sequencing template.

The receptor was isolated from a female donor with Graves disease. V gene TRBV6-5 combines with J gene TRBJ2-5; no reliable D call. The sample in question was peripheral blood mononuclear cells (PBMCs), obtained when the disease was refractory, from a patient treated with antithyroid drugs. The CDR3 is CASSYSSNLQETQYF. The DNA of the CDR3 is TGTGCCAGCAGTTACTCTTCGAACCTCCAAGAGACCCAGTACTTC.